This record concerns one TCR beta chain sequence. These data are taken from a study of blood T cell repertoires in COVID-19. Background on the study: From T cells, B-cell-depleted T cells, or PBMCs came the material, which was cDNA or gDNA.

Authors' data handling: From reference gene primer amplification, estimates of nucleated cell counts were derived. Clones were sequenced by immunoSEQ multiplex PCR, and TCRdb holds only the in-frame ones, with some missing. D and trimming come from the DNA, and the V and J calls and clone size come from that table. This table has roughly 70,000 clones, around nine tenths appearing once. The trim removed 3 bases at V and 4 bases at J, leaving 4 bases unmatched. Germline V CDR1 and CDR2: SEHNR, FQNEAQ (reference sequence). The length of the CDR3 is 15 residues. The sequence derives from a woman older than 75 with acute or convalescent COVID-19. The gene calls are TRBV7-9 and TRBJ2-1; 9 nucleotides line up with TRBD2. The sample taken for sequencing was peripheral blood. CDR3 loop: CASSFLAGVYNEQFF. CDR3 bases: TGTGCCAGCAGCTTTTTAGCGGGAGTGTACAATGAGCAGTTCTTC.